These 3 T cell receptor beta chains originate from one sample sequenced in a study of human T cells and chemical hapten exposure. A single record per CDR3 protein comes from TCRdb applying MiXCR to the RACE reads. The table has some 190,000 distinct CDR3 sequences, more than 20% seen once. Noted time point: patch test 1, 2 weeks after DPC sensitization. The sample's treatment: therapeutic diphenylcyclopropenone sensitization with weekly scalp DPC. Specimen: whole blood, collected in connection with sensitization to the hapten diphenylcyclopropenone (DPC). The receptors shown here come from a woman aged 45-65 years with alopecia areata. Some clones in this sample may be carry-over from other donors' samples.

The chain couples TRBV9 to TRBJ2-3; 12 bases line up with TRBD2. Germline V gives CDR1 SGDLS, CDR2 YYNGEE. J gave up 5 bases and V 3 bases, and 1 base lay outside the gene matches. The CDR3 is made up of 14 amino acids. The CDR3 sequence is CASSGGLAGDTQYF. The CDR3 bases are TGTGCCAGCAGCGGGGGACTAGCGGGAGATACGCAGTATTTT.

The genes are TRBV20-1 and TRBJ1-4; D ambiguous. V dropped 3 bases and J dropped 4 bases, with 6 bases sitting between them. From germline, CDR1 is DFQATT and CDR2 SNEGSKA (reference sequence). This CDR3 is built from 12 residues. The CDR3 region has the DNA TGCAGTGCTAGTGTCCGTAATGAAAAACTGTTTTTT. Protein product: CSASVRNEKLFF.

This clonotype was seen a handful of times. The chain combines TRBV7-9 with TRBJ1-6, with D possibly being TRBD1 (5 bases). The length of the CDR3 is 17 residues. From germline, CDR1 is SEHNR and CDR2 FQNEAQ (reference sequence). The V end lost 1 base, the J end lost 0 bases, and 10 bases lay between the germline ends. In nucleotides, the CDR3 is TGTGCCAGCAGCTTAGATGGGACTAGCTCCTATAATTCACCCCTCCACTTT. This sequence encodes CASSLDGTSSYNSPLHF.